The rows below give T cell receptor beta chains drawn from one sample of a study of blood T cell repertoires in COVID-19. Assay used: immunoSEQ multiplex PCR; TCRdb lists only in-frame clones, some missing. The table records about 80,000 clones, around four fifths of them present only once. Input material: peripheral blood. The source of these receptors is a human donor in a cohort sampled during active COVID-19. CDR3s include the opening cysteine and the closing phenylalanine or tryptophan. The order of the fields is D gene, clone size, J gene, V gene, CDR3 DNA, CDR3 protein. D genes are given only for firm matches. Size tells how often a clone was seen (once, few, many) or the class of an expanded clone, and some rows leave it out.

d_call: .; clone_size: .; j_call: TRBJ2-7; v_call: TRBV3-1/TRBV3-2; cdr3_nt: TGTGCCAGCAGCCAAGCCGGAGGCCGCCACGAGCAGTACTTC; cdr3_aa: CASSQAGGRHEQYF
d_call: .; clone_size: .; j_call: TRBJ1-1; v_call: TRBV7-2; cdr3_nt: TGTGCCAGCAGCTACTCCAGGGAAACTGAAGCTTTCTTT; cdr3_aa: CASSYSRETEAFF
d_call: .; clone_size: .; j_call: TRBJ2-2; v_call: TRBV2; cdr3_nt: TGTGCCAGCAGTGAACAGGGGGGAGCGAACACCGGGGAGCTGTTTTTT; cdr3_aa: CASSEQGGANTGELFF
d_call: .; clone_size: .; j_call: TRBJ1-2; v_call: TRBV11-2; cdr3_nt: TGTGCCAGCAGCTTAGATGGGGCAGTCTATGGCTACACCTTC; cdr3_aa: CASSLDGAVYGYTF
d_call: .; clone_size: .; j_call: TRBJ2-2; v_call: TRBV25-1; cdr3_nt: TGTGCCAGCAGTGGACAGGAGAACACCGGGGAGCTGTTTTTT; cdr3_aa: CASSGQENTGELFF
d_call: TRBD1; clone_size: .; j_call: TRBJ1-1; v_call: TRBV10-3; cdr3_nt: TGTGCCATCAGTGAGGACAGGGCGGCGACTTTCTTT; cdr3_aa: CAISEDRAATFF
d_call: .; clone_size: .; j_call: TRBJ2-7; v_call: TRBV9; cdr3_nt: TGTGCCAGCAGCTCTAGTGGGGCAGGGGTCTACGAGCAGTACTTC; cdr3_aa: CASSSSGAGVYEQYF
d_call: TRBD1; clone_size: .; j_call: TRBJ2-3; v_call: TRBV28; cdr3_nt: TGTGCCAGCTCGAGCGGGACAGGGGTAACAGATACGCAGTATTTT; cdr3_aa: CASSSGTGVTDTQYF
d_call: .; clone_size: .; j_call: TRBJ2-5; v_call: TRBV5-4; cdr3_nt: TGTGCCAGCAGCTTGGGGGGCGGGGTTGAGACCCAGTACTTC; cdr3_aa: CASSLGGGVETQYF
d_call: TRBD2; clone_size: .; j_call: TRBJ2-7; v_call: TRBV7-2; cdr3_nt: TGTGCCAGCAGCTTCCTTCGGACTAGCTCGAACGAGCAGTACTTC; cdr3_aa: CASSFLRTSSNEQYF
d_call: .; clone_size: once; j_call: TRBJ1-1; v_call: TRBV5-5; cdr3_nt: TGTGCCAGCACCTGGCGGTTGGAGAACACTGAAGCTTTCTTT; cdr3_aa: CASTWRLENTEAFF
d_call: TRBD2; clone_size: .; j_call: TRBJ2-1; v_call: TRBV30; cdr3_nt: TGTGCCTGGAGTTCTAGCGGGAGTTACAATGAGCAGTTCTTC; cdr3_aa: CAWSSSGSYNEQFF
d_call: .; clone_size: .; j_call: TRBJ1-5; v_call: TRBV5-1; cdr3_nt: TGCGCCAGCAGCTTGGCCGGTAATCAGCCCCAGCATTTT; cdr3_aa: CASSLAGNQPQHF
d_call: .; clone_size: .; j_call: TRBJ2-5; v_call: TRBV5-4; cdr3_nt: TGTGCCAGCAGCCTCGGGATCCAAGAGACCCAGTACTTC; cdr3_aa: CASSLGIQETQYF
d_call: .; clone_size: .; j_call: TRBJ2-5; v_call: TRBV15; cdr3_nt: TGTGCCACCAGCAGAGGTAGCCAAGAGACCCAGTACTTC; cdr3_aa: CATSRGSQETQYF
d_call: TRBD2; clone_size: .; j_call: TRBJ2-7; v_call: TRBV6-5; cdr3_nt: TGTGCCAGCAGCACCTCTAGCGGGAGGCCGCCCGAGCAGTACTTC; cdr3_aa: CASSTSSGRPPEQYF
d_call: .; clone_size: .; j_call: TRBJ2-1; v_call: TRBV21-1; cdr3_nt: TGTGCCAGCAGCATTCAACCCTGGCGGGGGCCCGAAGGAAATGAGCAGTTCTTC; cdr3_aa: CASSIQPWRGPEGNEQFF
d_call: TRBD2; clone_size: .; j_call: TRBJ2-5; v_call: TRBV2; cdr3_nt: TGTGCCACCCGCCCGGGGGGTGGGCGGGAGGAGACCCAGTACTTC; cdr3_aa: CATRPGGGREETQYF
d_call: TRBD2; clone_size: .; j_call: TRBJ2-1; v_call: TRBV15; cdr3_nt: TGTGCCACCAGCATCGGGGGGTCCTACAATGAGCAGTTCTTC; cdr3_aa: CATSIGGSYNEQFF
d_call: TRBD2; clone_size: .; j_call: TRBJ2-7; v_call: TRBV5-1; cdr3_nt: TGCGCCAGCAGCATGGGACTAGCGGCCTACGAGCAGTACTTC; cdr3_aa: CASSMGLAAYEQYF
d_call: TRBD1; clone_size: .; j_call: TRBJ2-2; v_call: TRBV28; cdr3_nt: TGTGCCAGCAGGTCCGGGACAGGGGACACCGGGGAGCTGTTTTTT; cdr3_aa: CASRSGTGDTGELFF
d_call: .; clone_size: .; j_call: TRBJ1-2; v_call: TRBV5-1; cdr3_nt: TGCGCCAGCAGTAACGGGTCGGCTGGCTACACCTTC; cdr3_aa: CASSNGSAGYTF
d_call: TRBD1; clone_size: .; j_call: TRBJ1-1; v_call: TRBV7-3; cdr3_nt: TGTGCCAGCAGCTTACGACAGGGTGGCACTGAAGCTTTCTTT; cdr3_aa: CASSLRQGGTEAFF
d_call: TRBD2; clone_size: many; j_call: TRBJ2-2; v_call: TRBV27; cdr3_nt: TGTGCCAGCACCTATCAGCGGGGGGCCACCGGGGAGCTGTTTTTT; cdr3_aa: CASTYQRGATGELFF
d_call: TRBD2; clone_size: once; j_call: TRBJ2-2; v_call: TRBV5-4; cdr3_nt: TGTGCCAGCAGGGCGGGGGGGAAGAACACCGGGGAGCTGTTTTTT; cdr3_aa: CASRAGGKNTGELFF
d_call: TRBD1; clone_size: .; j_call: TRBJ2-7; v_call: TRBV2; cdr3_nt: TGTGCCAGCAGGAAGGACAGGGGGGCCGGATCCTACAAGCAGTACTTC; cdr3_aa: CASRKDRGAGSYKQYF
d_call: .; clone_size: .; j_call: TRBJ2-2; v_call: TRBV18; cdr3_nt: TGTGCCAGCTCACCACCCGGGGTCAACACCGGGGAGCTGTTTTTT; cdr3_aa: CASSPPGVNTGELFF
d_call: TRBD2; clone_size: .; j_call: TRBJ2-4; v_call: TRBV19; cdr3_nt: TGTGCCAGTAGTATAGGGCTAGCGGGATTGAAAAACATTCAGTACTTC; cdr3_aa: CASSIGLAGLKNIQYF
d_call: TRBD1; clone_size: .; j_call: TRBJ2-1; v_call: TRBV5-1; cdr3_nt: TGCGCCAGCAGCTTACCGGCGAGCGGACAGGTCGGGGAGCAGTTCTTC; cdr3_aa: CASSLPASGQVGEQFF
d_call: TRBD2; clone_size: .; j_call: TRBJ2-7; v_call: TRBV6-2/TRBV6-3; cdr3_nt: TGTGCCAGCACCCCGGGGGGGCAGTACTTC; cdr3_aa: CASTPGGQYF
d_call: .; clone_size: .; j_call: TRBJ2-2; v_call: TRBV6-1; cdr3_nt: TGTGCCAGCAGTGAGGGCAGGAACACCGGGGAGCTGTTTTTT; cdr3_aa: CASSEGRNTGELFF
d_call: .; clone_size: .; j_call: TRBJ2-1; v_call: TRBV2; cdr3_nt: TGTGCCAGCAGTGATTCCCCACTCAATGAGCAGTTCTTC; cdr3_aa: CASSDSPLNEQFF
d_call: .; clone_size: .; j_call: TRBJ2-1; v_call: TRBV7-2; cdr3_nt: TGTGCCAGCAGCCCATTCCGGAGCTCCTACAATGAGCAGTTCTTC; cdr3_aa: CASSPFRSSYNEQFF
d_call: .; clone_size: .; j_call: TRBJ2-5; v_call: TRBV5-4; cdr3_nt: TGTGCCAGCAGCTTGGCCAATCTAGGGGTCGAGACCCAGTACTTC; cdr3_aa: CASSLANLGVETQYF
d_call: .; clone_size: .; j_call: TRBJ1-1; v_call: TRBV28; cdr3_nt: TGTGCCAGCAGTTTATCGGCGGCCGGGGGCACTGAAGCTTTCTTT; cdr3_aa: CASSLSAAGGTEAFF
d_call: .; clone_size: .; j_call: TRBJ2-1; v_call: TRBV11-1; cdr3_nt: TGTGCCAGCAGCTTATCGGCAGGGCCACAGTTCTTC; cdr3_aa: CASSLSAGPQFF
d_call: TRBD1; clone_size: .; j_call: TRBJ1-2; v_call: TRBV28; cdr3_nt: TGTGCCAGCAGTACCCATTCGACAGGGGGCTACACCTTC; cdr3_aa: CASSTHSTGGYTF
d_call: .; clone_size: .; j_call: TRBJ2-7; v_call: TRBV21-1; cdr3_nt: TGTGCCAGCAGCTCCCGAGTGGGAGGCCACGAGCAGTACTTC; cdr3_aa: CASSSRVGGHEQYF
d_call: .; clone_size: once; j_call: TRBJ2-3; v_call: TRBV5-4; cdr3_nt: TGTGCCAGCAGCCTAGGCCCTTCCACAGATACGCAGTATTTT; cdr3_aa: CASSLGPSTDTQYF
d_call: .; clone_size: .; j_call: TRBJ2-7; v_call: TRBV28; cdr3_nt: TGTGCCAGCAGTTCCTTACAGGGCTACGAGCAGTACTTC; cdr3_aa: CASSSLQGYEQYF
d_call: TRBD1; clone_size: few; j_call: TRBJ1-3; v_call: TRBV5-6; cdr3_nt: TGTGCCAGCAGGCTCACAGGGGAGGGAAACACCATATATTTT; cdr3_aa: CASRLTGEGNTIYF
d_call: TRBD1; clone_size: few; j_call: TRBJ1-5; v_call: TRBV28; cdr3_nt: TGTGCCAGCAGCCCCGGGACAGGGAGACATCAGCCCCAGCATTTT; cdr3_aa: CASSPGTGRHQPQHF
d_call: TRBD1; clone_size: .; j_call: TRBJ1-4; v_call: TRBV30; cdr3_nt: TGTGCCTGGAGCCGGGGGCAGGGGGTGGGCGTTAATGAAAAACTGTTTTTT; cdr3_aa: CAWSRGQGVGVNEKLFF
d_call: TRBD2; clone_size: once; j_call: TRBJ2-3; v_call: TRBV4-2; cdr3_nt: TGTGCCAGCAGCCAAGGCGGGGGGGCTGTCACAGATACGCAGTATTTT; cdr3_aa: CASSQGGGAVTDTQYF
d_call: .; clone_size: .; j_call: TRBJ1-1; v_call: TRBV7-3; cdr3_nt: TGTGCCAGCAGCTTAACTCTCGGAAGCGACACTGAAGCTTTCTTT; cdr3_aa: CASSLTLGSDTEAFF
d_call: TRBD1; clone_size: .; j_call: TRBJ1-4; v_call: TRBV9; cdr3_nt: TGTGCCAGCAGCGCCCGACAGGGCACAGGTGGTGGAGGTGAAAAACTGTTTTTT; cdr3_aa: CASSARQGTGGGGEKLFF
d_call: .; clone_size: .; j_call: TRBJ1-5; v_call: TRBV2; cdr3_nt: TGTGCCAGCAAACTGACATTTAGCAATCAGCCCCAGCATTTT; cdr3_aa: CASKLTFSNQPQHF
d_call: .; clone_size: .; j_call: TRBJ2-2; v_call: TRBV19; cdr3_nt: TGTGCCAGTAGTATTCCGGCCAGGGCTGTCGGGGAGCTGTTTTTT; cdr3_aa: CASSIPARAVGELFF
d_call: .; clone_size: .; j_call: TRBJ1-1; v_call: TRBV7-2; cdr3_nt: TGTGCCAGCAGCTTGCACGACGCACAGTACACTGAAGCTTTCTTT; cdr3_aa: CASSLHDAQYTEAFF
d_call: TRBD1; clone_size: few; j_call: TRBJ1-5; v_call: TRBV7-9; cdr3_nt: TGTGCCAGCAGCCCCGGGACAGGGGGCATTCAGCCCCAGCATTTT; cdr3_aa: CASSPGTGGIQPQHF
d_call: TRBD2; clone_size: .; j_call: TRBJ2-3; v_call: TRBV11-2; cdr3_nt: TGTGCCAGCAGCTTAACTAGCGGGACTAGCACAGATACGCAGTATTTT; cdr3_aa: CASSLTSGTSTDTQYF
d_call: .; clone_size: .; j_call: TRBJ1-6; v_call: TRBV27; cdr3_nt: TGTGCCAGCAGTTTATTACAGGCGACTAATTCACCCCTCCACTTT; cdr3_aa: CASSLLQATNSPLHF
d_call: TRBD2; clone_size: once; j_call: TRBJ2-5; v_call: TRBV5-1; cdr3_nt: TGCGCCAGCAGCTTGACTAGCGGTAAACAAGAGACCCAGTACTTC; cdr3_aa: CASSLTSGKQETQYF
d_call: .; clone_size: .; j_call: TRBJ2-1; v_call: TRBV10-3; cdr3_nt: TGTGCCATCAGTGAGATACCTAGGAGCTCCTACAATGAGCAGTTCTTC; cdr3_aa: CAISEIPRSSYNEQFF
d_call: .; clone_size: .; j_call: TRBJ2-1; v_call: TRBV12-3/TRBV12-4; cdr3_nt: TGTGCCAGCAGTTTTTACGAACAGGAGCAGTTCTTC; cdr3_aa: CASSFYEQEQFF
d_call: TRBD1; clone_size: .; j_call: TRBJ2-7; v_call: TRBV5-4; cdr3_nt: TGTGCCAGCAGCTTGGACAGGGGCCCGGGGGAGCAGTACTTC; cdr3_aa: CASSLDRGPGEQYF
d_call: .; clone_size: .; j_call: TRBJ1-2; v_call: TRBV3-1/TRBV3-2; cdr3_nt: TGTGCCAGCAGCCGCCAGGGGAGGGACTATGGCTACACCTTC; cdr3_aa: CASSRQGRDYGYTF
d_call: .; clone_size: .; j_call: TRBJ1-2; v_call: TRBV29-1; cdr3_nt: TGCAGCGTTGAAGAGGGAGGGGCTGGCTATGGCTACACCTTC; cdr3_aa: CSVEEGGAGYGYTF
d_call: TRBD2; clone_size: .; j_call: TRBJ2-1; v_call: TRBV7-2; cdr3_nt: TGTGCCAGCAGCTTTACCGGGACTAGCGGGAGGGTTTACAATGAGCAGTTCTTC; cdr3_aa: CASSFTGTSGRVYNEQFF
d_call: .; clone_size: once; j_call: TRBJ2-2; v_call: TRBV18; cdr3_nt: TGTGCCAGCTCACCTCTCGAGGCGGCCTCCTCCGGGGAGCTGTTTTTT; cdr3_aa: CASSPLEAASSGELFF